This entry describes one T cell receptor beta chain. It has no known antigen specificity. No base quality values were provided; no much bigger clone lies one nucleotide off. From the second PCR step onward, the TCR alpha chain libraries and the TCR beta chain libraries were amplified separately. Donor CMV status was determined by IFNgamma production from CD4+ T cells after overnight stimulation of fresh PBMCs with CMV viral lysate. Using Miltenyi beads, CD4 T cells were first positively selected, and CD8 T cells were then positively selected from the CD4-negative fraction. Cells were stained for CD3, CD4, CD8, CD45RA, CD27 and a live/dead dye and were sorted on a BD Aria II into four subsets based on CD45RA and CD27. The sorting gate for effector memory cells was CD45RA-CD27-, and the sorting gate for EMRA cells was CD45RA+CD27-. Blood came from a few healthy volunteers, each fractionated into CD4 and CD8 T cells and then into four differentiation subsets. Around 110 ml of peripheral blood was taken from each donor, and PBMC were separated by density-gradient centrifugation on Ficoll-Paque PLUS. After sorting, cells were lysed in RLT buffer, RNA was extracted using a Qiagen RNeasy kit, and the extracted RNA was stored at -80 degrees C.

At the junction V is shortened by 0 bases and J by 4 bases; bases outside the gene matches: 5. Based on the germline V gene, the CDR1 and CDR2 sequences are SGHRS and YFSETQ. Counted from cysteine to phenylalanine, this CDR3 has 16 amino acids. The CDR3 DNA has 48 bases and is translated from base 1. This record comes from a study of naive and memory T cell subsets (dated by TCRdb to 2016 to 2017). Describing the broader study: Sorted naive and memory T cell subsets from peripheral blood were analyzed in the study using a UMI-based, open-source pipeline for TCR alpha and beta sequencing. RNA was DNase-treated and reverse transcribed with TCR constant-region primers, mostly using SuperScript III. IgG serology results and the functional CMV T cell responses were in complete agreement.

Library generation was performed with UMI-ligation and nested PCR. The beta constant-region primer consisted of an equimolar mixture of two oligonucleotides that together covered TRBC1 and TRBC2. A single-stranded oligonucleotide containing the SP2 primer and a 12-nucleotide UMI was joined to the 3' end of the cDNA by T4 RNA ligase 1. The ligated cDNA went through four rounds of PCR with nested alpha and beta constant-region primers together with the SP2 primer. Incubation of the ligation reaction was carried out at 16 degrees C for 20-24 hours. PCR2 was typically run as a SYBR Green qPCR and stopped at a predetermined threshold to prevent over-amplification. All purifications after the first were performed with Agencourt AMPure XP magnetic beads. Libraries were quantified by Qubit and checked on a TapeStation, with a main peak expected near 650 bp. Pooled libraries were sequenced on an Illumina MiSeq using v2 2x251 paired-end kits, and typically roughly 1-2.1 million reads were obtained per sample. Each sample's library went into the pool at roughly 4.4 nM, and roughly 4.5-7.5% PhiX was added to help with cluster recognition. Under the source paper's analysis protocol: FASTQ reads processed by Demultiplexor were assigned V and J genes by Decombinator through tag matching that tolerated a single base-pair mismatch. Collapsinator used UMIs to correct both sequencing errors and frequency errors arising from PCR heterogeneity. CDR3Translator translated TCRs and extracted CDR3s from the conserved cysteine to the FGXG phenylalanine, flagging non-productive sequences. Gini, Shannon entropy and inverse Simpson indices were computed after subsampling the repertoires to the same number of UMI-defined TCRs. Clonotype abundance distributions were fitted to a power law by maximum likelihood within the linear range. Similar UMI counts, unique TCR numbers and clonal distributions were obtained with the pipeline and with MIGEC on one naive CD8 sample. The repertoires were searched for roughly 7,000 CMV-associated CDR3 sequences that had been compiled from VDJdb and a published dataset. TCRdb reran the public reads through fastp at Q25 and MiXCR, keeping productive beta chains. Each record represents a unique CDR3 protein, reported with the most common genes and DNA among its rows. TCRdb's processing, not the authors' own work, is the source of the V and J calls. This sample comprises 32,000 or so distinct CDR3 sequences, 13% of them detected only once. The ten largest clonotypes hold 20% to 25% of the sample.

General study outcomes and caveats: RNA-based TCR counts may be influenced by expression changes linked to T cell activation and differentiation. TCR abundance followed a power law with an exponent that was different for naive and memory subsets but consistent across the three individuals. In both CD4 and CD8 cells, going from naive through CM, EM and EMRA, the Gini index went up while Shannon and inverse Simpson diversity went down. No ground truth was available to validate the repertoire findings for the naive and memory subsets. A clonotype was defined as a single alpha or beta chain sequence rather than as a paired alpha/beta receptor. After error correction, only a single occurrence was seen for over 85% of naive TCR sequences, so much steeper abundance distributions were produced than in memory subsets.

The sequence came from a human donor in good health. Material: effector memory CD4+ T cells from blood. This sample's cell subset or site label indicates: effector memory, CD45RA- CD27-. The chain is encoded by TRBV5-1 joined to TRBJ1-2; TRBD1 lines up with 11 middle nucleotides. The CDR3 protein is CASSLGAGTGGYGYTF. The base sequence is TGCGCCAGCAGCTTGGGAGCAGGGACAGGGGGCTATGGCTACACCTTC.